Sequencing of this T cell receptor (beta chain) was carried out in a study of T cells in Graves' hyperthyroidism and ophthalmopathy. As for the study in general: Once the initial diagnosis was made, peripheral blood was obtained before any treatment.

The CDR3 regions of TCR beta were amplified from RNA transcripts. During a first-round RT-PCR of the TCR CDR3, the HTBI primer set was used. TCRdb reanalysed the multiplex PCR reads using MiXCR and keeps one entry per CDR3 protein. The sample has 380,000 or so distinct CDR3 sequences, approximately 20% seen once. This clonotype was counted between two and nine times. V lost 4 bases to trimming and J lost 6 bases, with 19 bases between them. Germline CDR1 and CDR2: MGHRA and YSYEKL. This CDR3 region has 15 residues. The authors deemed Graves' hyperthyroidism stable absent ophthalmopathy progression within 18 months. Patients were excluded for uncontrolled infection, other autoimmune disease, pregnancy or lactation. Diagnostic decisions used clinical symptoms, serum thyroxine and TRAb, thyroid ultrasound and orbital computed tomography.

Sequenced: blood. This clonotype was obtained from a woman in her late teens or twenties with Graves' hyperthyroidism. This rearrangement joins TRBV4-1 to TRBJ2-7; no reliable D call. Written as DNA, the CDR3 is TGCGCCAGCAGCCTTTTAAGGCACAGAATCTCCGAGCAGTACTTC. Translated, it gives CASSLLRHRISEQYF.